The 25 T cell receptor beta chains below were found in one sample sequenced in a study of OX40 agonist ivuxolimab in advanced cancers. Repertoires were generated with immunoSEQ multiplex PCR, while TCRdb's copy carries only in-frame clones and drops some. Of under 70,000 clones listed, less than 85% were seen once; the top ten hold over 4%. The specimen was CD4+ or CD8+ T cells sorted from blood, collected in a trial of the OX40 agonist ivuxolimab. These receptors were taken from an adult with an advanced solid tumor such as melanoma, head and neck, liver or kidney cancer.

This chain uses TRBV5-4 with TRBJ2-7, with D possibly matching TRBD1 (6 bases). CDR3 length: 13 residues. Trimming cost V 6 bases and J 1 base, with 11 bases left between them. In germline, CDR1 is SGHNT, CDR2 YYREEE (reference sequence). Here the CDR3 reads CASIQQGSYEQYF. The CDR3 bases are TGTGCCAGCATCCAACAGGGTTCCTACGAGCAGTACTTC.

The chain uses TRBV5-1 and TRBJ2-1; 11 positions match TRBD2. In germline, CDR1 is SGHRS, CDR2 YFSETQ. There are 15 residues in the CDR3. J was trimmed by 9 bases and V by 3 bases; bases with no gene match: 8. The CDR3 region has the DNA TGCGCCAGCAGCTCTACCGGGACTAGCGGAGGTGAGCAGTTCTTC. It translates to CASSSTGTSGGEQFF.

The CDR3 DNA reads TGCGCCAGCAGCCTCTCGAAAGTTGACGAGCAGTACTTC. Translation gives CASSLSKVDEQYF. The chain combines TRBV5-1 with TRBJ2-7; D ambiguous. CDR3 size: 13 residues. Germline lookup yields CDR1 SGHRS and CDR2 YFSETQ. With 4 bases removed from V and 5 bases from J, the gap between germline ends came to 13 bases.

J is TRBJ2-3 and V is TRBV5-4, with a tentative D call TRBD2 (5 bases). Trimming pared 2 bases from V and 6 bases from J, leaving 13 bases between. Germline V gene sequence: CDR1 SGHNT, CDR2 YYREEE (reference sequence). The CDR3 covers 14 residues. CDR3: CASSLPSPADTQYF. Written as DNA, the CDR3 is TGTGCCAGCAGCTTACCTAGCCCAGCCGATACGCAGTATTTT. Together with reference TRBV5-4 and TRBJ2-3, the CDR3 gives the full variable domain: ETGVTQSPTHLIKTRGQQVTLRCSSQSGHNTVSWYQQALGQGPQFIFQYYREEENGRGNFPPRFSGLQFPNYSSELNVNALELDDSALYLCASSLPSPADTQYFGPGTRLTVL.

Here the CDR3 reads CASRKRTGSTDTQYF. As DNA, the CDR3 is TGTGCCAGCAGAAAAAGGACAGGGTCCACAGATACGCAGTATTTT. V usage is TRBV28 and J usage is TRBJ2-3, with 8 bases fitting TRBD1. This CDR3 spans 15 amino acids. Germline CDR1 and CDR2: MDHEN and SYDVKM. J was trimmed by 2 bases and V by 6 bases; bases with no gene match: 7.

This sequence joins TRBV9 and TRBJ2-5; D perhaps matches TRBD1 (5 bases). The V end was cut by 4 bases, the J end by 5 bases, with 15 bases between. The CDR3 consists of 14 residues. CDR1 and CDR2 (germline): SGDLS, YYNGEE. The CDR3 spells CASSTRTGAETQYF. The CDR3 coding sequence is TGTGCCAGCAGCACTCGAACAGGAGCCGAGACCCAGTACTTC.

V is TRBV6-5 and J is TRBJ2-7; no clear D gene. Trimming removed 5 bases at V and 5 bases at J, with 19 bases between. Germline CDR1 reads MNHEY; CDR2 reads SVGAGI. This CDR3 is built from 15 residues. The CDR3 nucleotides are TGTGCCAGCAGTGCTCCAGGTCTCCTCCGCCACGAGCAGTACTTC. Its protein product is CASSAPGLLRHEQYF.

This clone was picked up a small number of times. The V call is TRBV28, the J call TRBJ2-7, with D possibly TRBD2 on 5 matching bases. CDR3 length equals 13 residues. Between the trimmed V and J ends, which lost 3 bases and 5 bases, there was a span of 11 bases. CDR1 and CDR2 (germline): MDHEN, SYDVKM. The chain's CDR3 is CASSFSASNEQYF. CDR3 nucleotide sequence: TGTGCCAGCAGTTTCTCGGCTAGCAACGAGCAGTACTTC.

The genes are TRBV19 and TRBJ1-2; D is possibly TRBD1 (5 bases). Germline-derived CDR1 and CDR2 are LNHDA and SQIVND (reference sequence). V lost 4 bases, J lost 5 bases, and 17 bases lay in between. The CDR3 has 15 residues. CDR3 in amino acids: CASSTWDEGLYGYTF. As DNA, the CDR3 is TGTGCCAGTAGTACTTGGGACGAAGGATTATATGGCTACACCTTC.

The chain recombines TRBV21-1 with TRBJ2-7; the table's D call of TRBD2 was not tested on the DNA. TRBV21-1 is a known pseudogene. The length of the CDR3 is 14 residues. The CDR3 loop is CASSPRGITYEQYF. The CDR3 bases are TGTGCCAGCAGCCCCCGGGGTATAACCTACGAGCAGTACTTC.

This chain joins TRBV5-5 and TRBJ1-5; 12 bases map to TRBD1. In germline, CDR1 is SGHKS, CDR2 YYEKEE (reference sequence). J lost 7 bases, V lost 4 bases, and 6 bases had no gene match. The CDR3 sequence is 15 residues long. CDR3 amino acids: CASSMSGTGGQPQHF. The CDR3 coding sequence is TGTGCCAGCAGCATGTCCGGGACAGGGGGCCAGCCCCAGCATTTT.

The CDR3 is CASSLLPLTGELFF. DNA for the CDR3: TGTGCCAGCAGCTTACTCCCTCTCACCGGGGAGCTGTTTTTT. The rearrangement uses TRBV11-2 and TRBJ2-2, with unresolved D. Germline CDR1 is SGHAT and CDR2 is FQNNGV. The CDR3 extends over 14 amino acids. V was clipped by 2 bases and J by 4 bases, with 8 bases between them. Combining the CDR3 with reference TRBV11-2 and TRBJ2-2 gives the whole variable domain EAGVAQSPRYKIIEKRQSVAFWCNPISGHATLYWYQQILGQGPKLLIQFQNNGVVDDSQLPKDRFSAERLKGVDSTLKIQPAKLEDSAVYLCASSLLPLTGELFFGEGSRLTVL.

V gene TRBV18 combines with J gene TRBJ2-1; D is unresolved. Germline CDR1 is KGHSH and CDR2 is LQKENI. This CDR3 is built from 15 residues. V was cut by 2 bases and J by 0 bases, with 8 bases left in between. The CDR3 sequence: CASSPTQTSYNEQFF. The CDR3 DNA sequence: TGTGCCAGCTCACCAACACAAACCTCCTACAATGAGCAGTTCTTC.

This clone was recorded only once. The chain has TRBV6-1 and TRBJ2-7; D uncertain. The CDR3 is made up of 11 amino acids. Trimming left V 6 bases short and J 7 bases short, with 10 bases between. Germline V gene lookup returns CDR1 MNHNS and CDR2 SASEGT. The CDR3 region is CASRRYVEQYF. The CDR3 DNA follows: TGTGCCAGCAGAAGATACGTGGAGCAGTACTTC.

V is TRBV15 and J is TRBJ1-2, with TRBD1 as a possible D gene (5 bases). Germline V gene lookup returns CDR1 LNHNV and CDR2 YYDKDF (reference sequence). This CDR3 comprises 14 residues. V lost 5 bases, J lost 4 bases, and 14 bases lay in between. The DNA for the CDR3 is TGTGCCACCAGCTCCCAGAGGGGCAGCTATGGCTACACCTTC. Translating gives CATSSQRGSYGYTF.

V gene TRBV6-1 combines with J gene TRBJ2-1; 10 nucleotides align to TRBD1. Germline-derived CDR1 and CDR2 are MNHNS and SASEGT. This CDR3 spans 17 amino acids. The ends lost 2 bases at V and 4 bases at J; junction bases unmatched: 8. CDR3 nucleotide sequence: TGTGCCAGCAGTGAAAGTTTCGGGACAGGGGCATACAATGAGCAGTTCTTC. This translates into CASSESFGTGAYNEQFF.

The chain carries TRBV28 and TRBJ1-5; D not certain. The CDR3 consists of 12 residues. Germline CDR1 reads MDHEN; CDR2 reads SYDVKM. Trimming stripped 2 bases from V and 7 bases from J, with 6 bases between. For the CDR3, the DNA is TGTGCCAGCAGTTTAAGAGGGCAGCCCCAGCATTTT. It encodes CASSLRGQPQHF. The whole variable domain, filled in from reference TRBV28 and TRBJ1-5, reads DVKVTQSSRYLVKRTGEKVFLECVQDMDHENMFWYRQDPGLGLRLIYFSYDVKMKEKGDIPEGYSVSREKKERFSLILESASTNQTSMYLCASSLRGQPQHFGDGTRLSIL.

This chain links TRBV6-1 with TRBJ1-3; D gene uncertain. Trimming removed 7 bases at V and 0 bases at J, with 10 bases between. CDR1 is MNHNS and CDR2 is SASEGT in the germline V gene. The CDR3 length is 14 residues. CDR3 loop: CASNRENSGNTIYF. Here the CDR3 DNA reads TGTGCCAGCAATAGAGAGAACTCTGGAAACACCATATATTTT.

The rearrangement links TRBV2 to TRBJ2-2; 7 bases align to TRBD1. This CDR3 is built from 15 residues. V lost 6 bases, J lost 6 bases, and 10 bases stayed unmatched. Germline values: CDR1 SNHLY, CDR2 FYNNEI. DNA for the CDR3: TGTGCCAGCAGGTTGACAGGGCAAGTCGCCGGGGAGCTGTTTTTT. As protein: CASRLTGQVAGELFF. The variable domain in full, completed from reference TRBV2 and TRBJ2-2, reads EPEVTQTPSHQVTQMGQEVILRCVPISNHLYFYWYRQILGQKVEFLVSFYNNEISEKSEIFDDQFSVERPDGSNFTLKIRSTKLEDSAMYFCASRLTGQVAGELFFGEGSRLTVL.

On this clone: Other DNA variants within this sample encode the same CDR3. The V call is TRBV7-9, the J call TRBJ2-1; TRBD2 aligns across 7 bases. Germline V gene sequence: CDR1 SEHNR, CDR2 FQNEAQ (reference sequence). The V segment lost 1 base and the J segment 1 base; nucleotides outside the gene matches: 1. The CDR3 runs to 15 residues. In DNA form, the CDR3 reads TGTGCCAGCAGCTTAGACGGGGGGTCCTACAATGAGCAGTTCTTC. Protein: CASSLDGGSYNEQFF.

CDR3: CASSYSSGRSSYEQYF. The CDR3 DNA reads TGTGCCAGCAGTTACTCGAGCGGGAGGAGCTCCTACGAGCAGTACTTC. The chain employs TRBV6-5 and TRBJ2-7; 9 bases are shared with TRBD2. CDR1 and CDR2 from the germline V gene are MNHEY and SVGAGI. The CDR3 runs 16 residues. V shed 0 bases, J shed 0 bases, and the junction held 3 bases outside the gene matches.

The rearrangement joins TRBV7-7 to TRBJ2-7; maybe TRBD1 (5 bases). V shed 5 bases and J shed 6 bases, with 11 bases lying between them. CDR3 length: 12 amino acids. Germline V gene data show CDR1 as SSHAT and CDR2 as FNYEAQ (reference sequence). The CDR3 DNA reads as TGTGCCAGCAGCCCCTCAGGGCTCGAGCAGTACTTC. It codes for CASSPSGLEQYF.

This clone has just one count. The V call is TRBV29-1, the J call TRBJ2-1; TRBD2 agrees at 10 bases. V was clipped by 5 bases and J by 0 bases; unmatched bases: 4. The germline CDR1 and CDR2 sequences are SQVTM and ANQGSEA. This CDR3 region has 15 residues. This CDR3 reads CSVRTSGSSYNEQFF. CDR3 nucleotides: TGCAGCGTTAGGACTAGCGGTAGCTCCTACAATGAGCAGTTCTTC.

Only a few counts were recorded for this clone. The V call is TRBV15, the J call TRBJ1-3; 7 positions match TRBD1. This CDR3 contains 19 residues. V lost 11 bases, J lost 3 bases, and 25 bases stayed unmatched. The V gene's germline CDR1 is LNHNV and CDR2 YYDKDF (reference sequence). CDR3 protein: CAAANVRGFDVGIGNTIYF. CDR3 DNA: TGTGCCGCCGCCAATGTCAGGGGGTTTGATGTCGGCATTGGAAACACCATATATTTT. Full variable domain (remainder filled in from reference TRBV15 and TRBJ1-3): DAMVIQNPRYQVTQFGKPVTLSCSQTLNHNVMYWYQQKSSQAPKLLFHYYDKDFNNEADTPDNFQSRRPNTSFCFLDIRSPGLGDTAMYLCAAANVRGFDVGIGNTIYFGEGSWLTVV.

In nucleotides, the CDR3 is TGTGCCAGCAGTGAACTTAAGGGACGGAGATACACCTTC. Encoded protein: CASSELKGRRYTF. The V call is TRBV6-5, the J call TRBJ1-2, with a possible D match to TRBD1 (5 bases). This CDR3 comprises 13 residues. Deletions cut 5 bases from V and 11 bases from J, with 18 bases between. Germline V gene data show CDR1 as MNHEY and CDR2 as SVGAGI.